This TCR beta chain was recorded in a study of monozygotic twins with inflammatory bowel disease. TCRdb re-called the 5' RACE reads and catalogs CDR3 proteins one per entry, DNA excluded. Its table records some 450,000 distinct CDR3 sequences. The CDR3 loop spans 12 amino acids. The origin of this receptor is a human donor with ulcerative colitis or Crohn's disease, or a healthy co-twin of an affected twin (not recorded which). The rearrangement links TRBV12-3 or TRBV12-4 to TRBJ2-5. Sequenced input: blood. The CDR3 loop is CASSWVQENQYF.